Listed here are 17 T cell receptor beta chains from one sample, sequenced in a study of CD8+CD57+ T cells in acquired aplastic anemia. For sequencing, patients were chosen who had shown expansion of CD8+CD57+ cells by flow cytometry. Profiles of TCR beta VDJ and CDR3 were generated from a genomic DNA template. TCRdb recomputed calls from the reads with MiXCR, one row per CDR3 protein. Among fewer than 200,000 distinct CDR3 sequences listed, about 45% were seen once. The sample taken for sequencing was sorted CD4+, CD8+, or CD8+CD57+ T cells (not recorded which) from PBMCs. These receptors came from a human donor with aplastic anemia.

A word on this clonotype: The junction departs from the called germline gene at one end, perhaps through a read error. The chain combines TRBV5-4 with TRBJ2-7; 8 bases line up with TRBD1. Germline CDR1 reads SGHNT; CDR2 reads YYREEE (reference sequence). This CDR3 contains 16 residues. The CDR3: CASSVGTSGGRNERYF. The CDR3 nucleotides are TGTGCCAGCAGCGTAGGGACCTCAGGGGGCAGGAACGAGCGGTACTTC.

Points on this clonotype: At one boundary the junction diverges from the germline segment, which might be a read error. This rearrangement joins TRBV2 to TRBJ2-1; D is undetermined. Germline CDR1 SNHLY, CDR2 FYNNEI. The CDR3 totals 13 residues. The CDR3: CVSSVSDYNEQFF. In DNA, the CDR3 is TGTGTCAGCAGTGTGAGCGATTACAATGAGCAGTTCTTC.

The chain employs TRBV24-1 and TRBJ2-3; no firm D call. The CDR3 consists of 15 residues. Germline CDR1 KGHDR, CDR2 SFDVKD. The V gene lost 0 bases and the J gene lost 2 bases, with 8 bases spanning the gap. The CDR3 here is CATSDLWRNTDTQYF. The CDR3, as DNA: TGTGCCACCAGTGATTTGTGGCGGAACACAGATACGCAGTATTTT.

J is TRBJ1-6 and V is TRBV3-1; 9 bases match TRBD1. The trim removed 6 bases at V and 9 bases at J, leaving 9 bases unmatched. Per the germline V gene, CDR1 is LGHDT and CDR2 is YNNKEL (reference sequence). CDR3 size: 15 residues. For the CDR3, the DNA is TGTGCCAGCAGACCGGGACAGGGAAGGGCTTCACCCCTCCACTTT. This codes for CASRPGQGRASPLHF.

This clonotype was observed many times. This chain connects TRBV6-1 to TRBJ2-7; either TRBD1 or TRBD2 may fit D (5 bases each). There are 15 residues in the CDR3. Germline V gives CDR1 MNHNS, CDR2 SASEGT. Trimming pared 1 base from V and 7 bases from J, leaving 17 bases between. The chain's CDR3 is CASSEGDDPWREQYF. The CDR3 DNA reads as TGTGCCAGCAGTGAAGGGGACGACCCCTGGAGGGAGCAGTACTTC.

This sequence joins TRBV24-1 and TRBJ1-3; D ambiguous. The ends were cut back, 5 bases at V and 4 bases at J, with 14 bases in the middle. Germline-derived CDR1 and CDR2 are KGHDR and SFDVKD. The CDR3 is 15 amino acids. The CDR3 is CATSGSGDLGNTIYF. Here the CDR3 DNA reads TGTGCCACCAGTGGTTCGGGAGACCTCGGAAACACCATATATTTT.

The chain combines TRBV20-1 with TRBJ2-3; 8 nucleotides agree with TRBD1. There are 13 residues in the CDR3. Germline V gene lookup returns CDR1 DFQATT and CDR2 SNEGSKA (reference sequence). The V gene end was trimmed by 2 bases and the J gene end by 6 bases; junction bases not matched to a gene: 4. The CDR3 nucleotides read TGCAGTGCTAGACCCAGGGGGCTCGATACGCAGTATTTT. Protein: CSARPRGLDTQYF.

The CDR3 region is CASSSVAGAYEQYF. CDR3 in DNA: TGTGCCAGCAGCTCCGTAGCGGGGGCATACGAGCAGTACTTC. The V and J genes are TRBV7-9 and TRBJ2-7, with TRBD2 matching over 9 bases. The CDR3 contains 14 residues. Per the germline V gene, CDR1 is SEHNR and CDR2 is FQNEAQ (reference sequence). The trim removed 4 bases at V and 4 bases at J, leaving 5 bases unmatched. Supplemented by reference TRBV7-9 and TRBJ2-7, the full variable domain reads DTGVSQNPRHKITKRGQNVTFRCDPISEHNRLYWYRQTLGQGPEFLTYFQNEAQLEKSRLLSDRFSAERPKGSFSTLEIQRTEQGDSAMYLCASSSVAGAYEQYFGPGTRLTVT.

The table lists this clonotype with many counts. The chain joins TRBV6-1 to TRBJ1-2, with no clear D. V was shortened by 2 bases and J by 0 bases, with 10 bases between the two germline ends. Germline lookup yields CDR1 MNHNS and CDR2 SASEGT. CDR3 length equals 15 residues. CDR3 residues: CASSEHGPANYGYTF. CDR3 nucleotide sequence: TGTGCCAGCAGTGAACACGGGCCCGCTAACTATGGCTACACCTTC.

V and J are TRBV20-1 and TRBJ2-5, with a possible D match to TRBD1 (5 bases). The germline gives CDR1 DFQATT, CDR2 SNEGSKA (reference sequence). The V gene lost 4 bases and the J gene lost 5 bases, with 17 bases spanning the gap. CDR3 length: 14 residues. CDR3 coding DNA: TGCAGTGCTATTAACCCAGGGCTGGAGGAGACCCAGTACTTC. It is translated as CSAINPGLEETQYF.

This clonotype was counted many times. The CDR3 spells CASSPGGGRLLYGYTF. The CDR3 DNA reads as TGTGCCAGCAGCCCGGGGGGGGGACGTCTCCTCTATGGCTACACCTTC. The chain joins TRBV7-2 to TRBJ1-2; D is perhaps TRBD1 (5 bases). V was shortened by 5 bases and J by 4 bases, with 20 bases between the two germline ends. Germline V gene data show CDR1 as SGHTA and CDR2 as FQGNSA. The CDR3 is made up of 16 amino acids.

In this sample, this clonotype turned up many times. The chain links TRBV19 to TRBJ1-6; no definite D call. The V and J ends lost 2 bases and 9 bases respectively, with 11 bases between them. Germline V CDR1 and CDR2: LNHDA, SQIVND (reference sequence). The length of the CDR3 is 14 residues. As DNA, the CDR3 is TGTGCCAGTAGTATAATCCGGGAAGGTTCACCCCTCCACTTT. Translating gives CASSIIREGSPLHF.

The chain links TRBV3-1 to TRBJ2-6; 7 bases map to TRBD1. The J segment lost 2 bases and the V segment lost 6 bases, leaving 4 bases of the junction unmatched. Germline V gene lookup returns CDR1 LGHDT and CDR2 YNNKEL (reference sequence). CDR3 length equals 15 residues. The CDR3 loop is CASSYRGAGANVLTF. In nucleotides, the CDR3 is TGTGCCAGCAGTTACAGGGGAGCTGGGGCCAACGTCCTGACTTTC. Variable domain in full (rest from reference TRBV3-1 and TRBJ2-6): DTAVSQTPKYLVTQMGNDKSIKCEQNLGHDTMYWYKQDSKKFLKIMFSYNNKELIINETVPNRFSPKSPDKAHLNLHINSLELGDSAVYFCASSYRGAGANVLTFGAGSRLTVL.

This clonotype has ten or more counts. The genes are TRBV12-3 or TRBV12-4 and TRBJ1-2, with TRBD1 as a possible D gene (5 bases). The CDR3 contains 12 residues. Trimming cost V 4 bases and J 5 bases, with 8 bases left between them. The CDR3 reads CASSSTGYGYTF. CDR3 DNA sequence: TGTGCCAGCAGTTCCACAGGTTATGGCTACACCTTC.

This clonotype was observed many times. The chain is built from TRBV5-5 and TRBJ2-5; 7 nucleotides align to TRBD1. Germline V lookup: CDR1 SGHKS, CDR2 YYEKEE (reference sequence). The CDR3 length is 12 residues. V was pared by 5 bases and J by 5 bases, with 3 bases of the junction left unmatched. The CDR3 DNA follows: TGTGCCAGCAGACCGGGACAGGAGACCCAGTACTTC. This sequence encodes CASRPGQETQYF.

This clonotype was counted between two and nine times. The chain is built from TRBV6-1 and TRBJ2-1; 8 bases align to TRBD2. Trimming at V came to 6 bases and at J to 3 bases, leaving 7 bases not matched to a gene. Germline V lookup: CDR1 MNHNS, CDR2 SASEGT. The CDR3 is made up of 15 amino acids. This CDR3 is CASSPRGGFYNEQFF. CDR3 bases: TGTGCCAGCAGCCCCCGGGGGGGATTCTACAATGAGCAGTTCTTC.

This chain links TRBV10-3 with TRBJ1-2; 7 positions match TRBD1. The CDR3 is 12 residues long. J gave up 10 bases and V 6 bases, and 8 bases lay outside the gene matches. Germline values: CDR1 ENHRY, CDR2 SYGVKD. The chain's CDR3 is CAISDTQGIYTF. The CDR3 region has the DNA TGTGCCATCAGCGATACACAGGGGATCTACACCTTC.